The 18 T cell receptor beta chains in this list originate from one sample, sequenced in a study of identical twins. TCRdb ran MiXCR on the 5' RACE reads and lists one entry per CDR3 protein. The sample holds roughly 720,000 distinct CDR3 sequences; around a sixth are singletons and the top ten take around 13%. This sample also appeared in a second study, on T cells expressing NK-cell markers.

Sequenced material: PBMCs. The receptors stem from a woman aged 18-29 years in good health.

The chain carries TRBV13 and TRBJ2-7; D uncertain. V was pared by 6 bases and J by 7 bases, with 16 bases between. This CDR3 spans 13 amino acids. The germline V gene encodes CDR1 PRHDT and CDR2 FYEKMQ (reference sequence). The CDR3 coding sequence is TGTGCCAGCAGTACCGGATCCAACGGGGAGCAGTACTTC. It encodes CASSTGSNGEQYF.

The rearrangement uses TRBV5-1 and TRBJ2-7, with TRBD1 as a possible D gene (5 bases). Germline loops: CDR1 SGHRS, CDR2 YFSETQ. The V and J ends lost 3 bases and 5 bases respectively, with 12 bases between them. This CDR3 is 13 amino acids long. CDR3 loop: CASSYQRGHEQYF. In DNA form, the CDR3 reads TGCGCCAGCAGCTACCAAAGGGGCCACGAGCAGTACTTC. The full variable domain, rest sourced from reference TRBV5-1 and TRBJ2-7, is KAGVTQTPRYLIKTRGQQVTLSCSPISGHRSVSWYQQTPGQGLQFLFEYFSETQRNKGNFPGRFSGRQFSNSRSEMNVSTLELGDSALYLCASSYQRGHEQYFGPGTRLTVT.

This clonotype was picked up a small number of times. The rearrangement uses TRBV15 and TRBJ1-1; 10 bases line up with TRBD1. J was trimmed by 1 base and V by 7 bases; bases with no gene match: 3. There are 14 residues in the CDR3. Germline lookup yields CDR1 LNHNV and CDR2 YYDKDF (reference sequence). CDR3 residues: CATTGDRGNTEAFF. The CDR3 nucleotides are TGTGCCACCACCGGGGACAGGGGGAACACTGAAGCTTTCTTT.

The chain carries TRBV6-5 and TRBJ2-2; 10 nucleotides agree with TRBD2. Per the germline V gene, CDR1 is MNHEY and CDR2 is SVGAGI. The CDR3 runs 14 residues. With 0 bases clipped from V and 8 bases from J, the junction kept 0 bases outside the gene matches. This chain's CDR3 is CASSYSAGGGELFF. CDR3 nucleotide sequence: TGTGCCAGCAGTTACTCAGCGGGAGGGGGGGAGCTGTTTTTT.

This clonotype has a handful of counts. The chain has TRBV9 and TRBJ2-7; the match to TRBD2 covers 9 bases. This CDR3 comprises 15 residues. Trimming took 0 bases from V and 2 from J; bases not matched to a gene: 3. The V gene's germline CDR1 is SGDLS and CDR2 YYNGEE. The CDR3 here is CASSVGLAGTYEQYF. As DNA, the CDR3 is TGTGCCAGCAGCGTAGGTCTAGCGGGAACCTACGAGCAGTACTTC. The full variable domain, completed using reference TRBV9 and TRBJ2-7, is DSGVTQTPKHLITATGQRVTLRCSPRSGDLSVYWYQQSLDQGLQFLIQYYNGEERAKGNILERFSAQQFPDLHSELNLSSLELGDSALYFCASSVGLAGTYEQYFGPGTRLTVT.

The chain recombines TRBV27 with TRBJ2-7, with D possibly being TRBD1 or TRBD2 (5 bases each). V lost 2 bases and J lost 6, with 8 bases in between. CDR3 size: 12 residues. Germline loops: CDR1 MNHEY, CDR2 SMNVEV (reference sequence). Written as DNA, the CDR3 is TGTGCCAGCAGTTTAACGAGGGGCGAGCAGTACTTC. This translates into CASSLTRGEQYF.

This sequence joins TRBV5-1 and TRBJ2-2; 8 bases match TRBD1. Germline trimming cut 5 bases from V and 7 bases from J; bases unmatched to any gene: 10. The germline V gene encodes CDR1 SGHRS and CDR2 YFSETQ. The CDR3 sequence is 15 residues long. The CDR3 DNA follows: TGCGCCAGCAGGCAAAGACAGGGGACGAACGGGGAGCTGTTTTTT. Translation gives CASRQRQGTNGELFF.

This clonotype was counted a few times. Here the CDR3 reads CARTHWEQYF. The CDR3 coding sequence is TGTGCCAGGACCCATTGGGAGCAGTACTTC. V usage is TRBV12-3 or TRBV12-4 and J usage is TRBJ2-7; D call uncertain. The CDR3 is 10 amino acids. The V end was cut by 9 bases, the J end by 7 bases, with 10 bases between.

This chain uses TRBV6-1 with TRBJ2-5; no reliable D call. The length of the CDR3 is 13 residues. Germline CDR1 MNHNS, CDR2 SASEGT. The V and J ends lost 5 bases and 5 bases respectively, with 12 bases between them. CDR3 sequence (DNA): TGTGCCAGCAGTATGCGACCGAGGGAGACCCAGTACTTC. It specifies CASSMRPRETQYF.

The genes are TRBV7-9 and TRBJ2-7; D is perhaps TRBD1 (6 bases). This CDR3 is 17 amino acids long. Trimming removed 5 bases at V and 0 bases at J, with 20 bases between. Germline lookup yields CDR1 SEHNR and CDR2 FQNEAQ (reference sequence). The CDR3: CASSPGQRTDPSYEQYF. The CDR3 DNA follows: TGTGCCAGCAGCCCTGGGCAGAGGACAGACCCCTCCTACGAGCAGTACTTC.

The V gene is TRBV12-3 or TRBV12-4, the J gene TRBJ1-4; D unclear. Trimming left V 4 bases short and J 7 bases short, with 10 bases between. The CDR3 spans 13 residues. The CDR3 protein is CASSYGNREKLFF. CDR3 DNA sequence: TGTGCCAGCAGTTATGGGAATCGTGAAAAACTGTTTTTT.

The chain is built from TRBV2 and TRBJ1-4, with a tentative D call TRBD1 (5 bases). The V end lost 3 bases, the J end lost 0 bases, and 11 bases lay between the germline ends. This CDR3 is 16 amino acids long. Germline V gene data show CDR1 as SNHLY and CDR2 as FYNNEI. CDR3 residues: CASSDPGYTTNEKLFF. The CDR3 bases are TGTGCCAGCAGTGATCCAGGGTATACAACTAATGAAAAACTGTTTTTT.

The rearrangement uses TRBV6-2 or TRBV6-3 and TRBJ2-7; TRBD1 matches 9 bases. The CDR3 runs to 14 residues. V gave up 5 bases and J gave up 9 bases; unmatched junction bases: 11. The germline V gene has CDR1 MNHEY and CDR2 SVGEGT. This CDR3 is CASSEPGQGGLQYF. The CDR3 coding sequence is TGTGCCAGCAGTGAGCCGGGACAGGGTGGTCTGCAGTACTTC.

This chain joins TRBV5-1 and TRBJ2-3; D gene unclear. The V end lost 0 bases, the J end lost 5 bases, and 10 bases lay between the germline ends. Germline V CDR1 and CDR2: SGHRS, YFSETQ. This CDR3 contains 14 residues. CDR3: CASSLALIRDTQYF. DNA of the CDR3: TGCGCCAGCAGCTTGGCACTGATTCGAGATACGCAGTATTTT.

This clonotype was counted a few times. This rearrangement joins TRBV20-1 to TRBJ2-3, with D perhaps matching TRBD2 (5 bases). V was pared by 2 bases and J by 10 bases, with 19 bases between. The CDR3 has 14 residues. Germline CDR1 and CDR2: DFQATT and SNEGSKA (reference sequence). In nucleotides, the CDR3 is TGCAGTGCTAGATCCGGCGTACGGGGTTGGGCGCAGTATTTT. Encoded protein: CSARSGVRGWAQYF.

The V gene is TRBV7-9, the J gene TRBJ1-1, with TRBD1 matching 8 bases. V was pared by 7 bases and J by 8 bases, with 12 bases of the junction left unmatched. The germline CDR1 and CDR2 sequences are SEHNR and FQNEAQ (reference sequence). The CDR3 loop spans 14 amino acids. CDR3 residues: CASTLLQGAMEAFF. CDR3 DNA: TGTGCCAGCACCCTTCTTCAGGGGGCTATGGAAGCTTTCTTT.

This clonotype occurred many times. The chain couples TRBV7-9 to TRBJ1-4; D is uncertain. The CDR3 covers 11 residues. Germline values: CDR1 SEHNR, CDR2 FQNEAQ (reference sequence). V lost 4 bases and J lost 6, with 3 bases in between. CDR3: CASSSYEKLFF. In DNA form, the CDR3 reads TGTGCCAGCAGCTCATATGAAAAACTGTTTTTT.

The sample holds a few counts of this clonotype. This chain links TRBV20-1 with TRBJ2-3, with 11 nucleotides matching TRBD2. With V trimmed by 6 bases and J by 6 bases, 8 bases remained unmatched. Germline V gene lookup returns CDR1 DFQATT and CDR2 SNEGSKA (reference sequence). The CDR3 has 14 residues. The CDR3 sequence is CSARETSGVDTQYF. Written as DNA, the CDR3 is TGCAGTGCCCGAGAGACTAGCGGGGTGGATACGCAGTATTTT.